Listed below are T cell receptor beta chains from one sample, sequenced in a study of shared clonotypes between healthy human individuals. Assay: immunoSEQ multiplex PCR; the TCRdb copy retains only in-frame clones and omits some. The sample includes about 2.2 million clones, about 92% of them seen just once. Sequenced material: naive CD8+ T cells from PBMCs. The receptors shown here come from a young man in good health. Some clones in this sample may be carry-over from other donors' samples. Each CDR3 is given with its conserved first and last residue. Clone size is given for some rows only: seen once, a few or many times, or a class if the clone is expanded.

>TRBV30|.|14|TRBJ2-7
CAWSLDGSSYEQYF
>TRBV7-9|few|14|TRBJ1-1
CASTPVAGNTEAFF
>TRBV19|.|15|TRBJ2-1
CASSMALAAYNEQFF
>TRBV11-2|.|16|TRBJ2-7
CASSISPGVPRGEQYF
>TRBV30|.|13|TRBJ2-5
CAWSKTGGETQYF
>TRBV7-9|.|17|TRBJ2-1
CASSSLGGLFYNNEQFF
>TRBV15|.|15|TRBJ1-5
CATSPRGGFDQPQHF
>TRBV11-2|.|15|TRBJ2-5
CASSLVGAGLETQYF
>TRBV13|.|15|TRBJ2-7
CASSLELADSYEQYF
>TRBV6-6|.|16|TRBJ2-1
CASSFDPTGVYNEQFF
>TRBV19|.|20|TRBJ2-7
CASSIAFVTSGGGNYYEQYF
>TRBV4-3|.|15|TRBJ2-2
CASSPGLANTGELFF
>TRBV10-2|.|13|TRBJ2-7
CASRSTGDLEQYF
>TRBV9|.|16|TRBJ2-1
CASSEGGTSGRNEQFF